This T cell receptor (beta chain) was recovered during a study of cytomegalovirus exposure and HLA in healthy donors. For the study at large: The 120 validation repertoires and the 666 first-cohort repertoires shared a platform, a later analysis reported. Broader study findings: Using the classifier, cytomegalovirus status was reportedly diagnosed with high specificity and sensitivity.

Here immunoSEQ multiplex PCR was the method, and the copy in TCRdb shows in-frame clones only, minus some. Counted here are approximately 140,000 clones, about 90% occurring once; the ten biggest clones make up less than 3%. Concerning this clone itself: The antigen remains undetermined.

The V segment lost 5 bases and the J segment 7 bases; nucleotides outside the gene matches: 9. The germline V gene encodes CDR1 SEHNR and CDR2 FQNEAQ (reference sequence). The CDR3 runs to 14 residues. The chain uses TRBV7-9 and TRBJ1-1, with 8 bases lining up with TRBD1. Sample: PBMCs. The receptor comes from a young man in good health and CMV-seronegative. CDR3 loop: CASSQEGQVGEAFF. DNA for the CDR3: TGTGCCAGCAGCCAAGAGGGACAGGTTGGTGAAGCTTTCTTT. Variable domain in full (rest from reference TRBV7-9 and TRBJ1-1): DTGVSQNPRHKITKRGQNVTFRCDPISEHNRLYWYRQTLGQGPEFLTYFQNEAQLEKSRLLSDRFSAERPKGSFSTLEIQRTEQGDSAMYLCASSQEGQVGEAFFGQGTRLTVV.